The 5 T cell receptor beta chains presented below share a single source sample, sequenced in a study of somatic mutations in cytotoxic T cells in rheumatoid arthritis. The data were produced by immunoSEQ multiplex PCR, yet TCRdb's version contains in-frame clones alone and is incomplete. Seen here are more than 20,000 clones, 85% to 90% observed once, and the top ten hold under 20%. The sequencing sample was made of CD8+ T cells sorted from blood. The receptor set was obtained from a woman in her forties or fifties in good health.

The chain carries TRBV7-2 and TRBJ2-7; weak D call: TRBD1 (5 bases). The V end lost 0 bases, the J end lost 4 bases, and 16 bases lay between the germline ends. This CDR3 region has 16 residues. Germline V lookup: CDR1 SGHTA, CDR2 FQGNSA. The CDR3 DNA is TGTGCCAGCAGCTTAGCGTTAATGGGGCTATCTTACGAGCAGTACTTC. Amino acid sequence: CASSLALMGLSYEQYF.

J is TRBJ2-1 and V is TRBV7-6; weak D call: TRBD2 (6 bases). Germline V gives CDR1 SGHVS, CDR2 FNYEAQ. V was trimmed by 1 base and J by 0 bases, leaving 10 bases between them. The CDR3 spans 16 residues. CDR3 coding DNA: TGTGCCAGCAGCTTAGATGGGCGGGGCTCCTACAATGAGCAGTTCTTC. Residues: CASSLDGRGSYNEQFF.

The count of this clone is one. The rearrangement links TRBV9 to TRBJ2-5; a possible D gene is TRBD2 (7 bases). The CDR3 consists of 14 residues. Deletions cut 0 bases from V and 5 bases from J, with 11 bases between. Germline-derived CDR1 and CDR2 are SGDLS and YYNGEE. CDR3: CASSVGRGRETQYF. In nucleotides, the CDR3 is TGTGCCAGCAGCGTAGGGCGGGGGCGTGAGACCCAGTACTTC.

The V and J genes are TRBV7-2 and TRBJ2-2; TRBD1 matches at 7 bases. V lost 2 bases and J lost 2; bases outside the gene matches: 5. The CDR3 contains 16 residues. Per germline, CDR1 SGHTA and CDR2 FQGNSA. DNA of the CDR3: TGTGCCAGCAGCTTATACAGGGGTTCTAACACCGGGGAGCTGTTTTTT. Residues: CASSLYRGSNTGELFF.

The chain has TRBV6-4 and TRBJ1-2; maybe TRBD1 (5 bases). V was pared by 4 bases and J by 2 bases, with 17 bases between. This CDR3 has 16 amino acids. Germline V gene data show CDR1 as MRHNA and CDR2 as SNTAGT. CDR3 sequence: CASSAQSGAGNYGYTF. CDR3 bases: TGTGCCAGCAGTGCCCAGTCCGGGGCAGGGAACTATGGCTACACCTTC.